These T cell receptor beta chains were read from a single sample in a study of STAT5B mutations in CD4+ large granular lymphocyte leukemia. TCRdb's copy holds only in-frame clones and misses some; the assay was immunoSEQ multiplex PCR. The sample has around 24,000 clones; about three quarters are singletons. Specimen: CD4+ T cells from blood buffy coats. Receptor source: a human donor in good health. The CDR3 runs from the conserved cysteine through the conserved F or W. Each record gives: D gene, clone size, J gene, V gene, CDR3 protein, CDR3 DNA. A D gene is named only where the DNA matches it firmly. The size of a clone is reported for some rows only, either as once, few or many, or as a class for expanded clones.

TRBD2 | once | TRBJ2-1 | TRBV4-3 | CASSQDFRGGRDEQFF | TGCGCCAGCAGCCAAGATTTCCGGGGGGGCCGGGATGAGCAGTTCTTC
TRBD1 | NA | TRBJ2-7 | TRBV6-6 | CATTLTGTGGKGEQYF | TGTGCCACCACCCTAACCGGGACAGGGGGAAAGGGCGAGCAGTACTTC
TRBD1 | once | TRBJ1-6 | TRBV7-6 | CASSLGGTAMGNSPLHF | TGTGCCAGCAGCTTAGGGGGGACAGCGATGGGAAATTCACCCCTCCACTTT
NA | NA | TRBJ1-5 | TRBV28 | CASRQLNQPQHF | TGTGCCAGCAGACAGCTCAATCAGCCCCAGCATTTT
NA | few | TRBJ2-5 | TRBV2 | CASSQGGETQYF | TGTGCCAGCAGCCAAGGTGGGGAGACCCAGTACTTC
NA | few | TRBJ2-2 | TRBV7-6 | CASSLEPGVGELFF | TGTGCCAGCAGCTTAGAACCAGGGGTCGGGGAGCTGTTTTTT
TRBD2 | NA | TRBJ2-3 | TRBV6-1 | CATQRGASTDTQYF | TGTGCCACCCAGCGGGGGGCTAGCACAGATACGCAGTATTTT
NA | NA | TRBJ1-1 | TRBV18 | CASSPQGFWGNTEAFF | TGTGCCAGCTCACCACAGGGGTTCTGGGGGAACACTGAAGCTTTCTTT
NA | NA | TRBJ2-7 | TRBV2 | CASSATGPSYEQYF | TGTGCCAGCAGCGCAACAGGGCCCTCCTACGAGCAGTACTTC
NA | NA | TRBJ2-1 | TRBV7-9 | CASSLDPYNEQFF | TGTGCCAGCAGCTTAGACCCATACAATGAGCAGTTCTTC
TRBD1 | NA | TRBJ1-6 | TRBV7-2 | CASSQGTGSGSPLHF | TGTGCCAGCAGCCAAGGGACAGGGTCGGGTTCACCCCTCCACTTT
TRBD2 | NA | TRBJ2-1 | TRBV28 | CASRRLAGGLYEQFF | TGTGCCAGCAGGCGACTAGCGGGGGGGCTATATGAGCAGTTCTTC
NA | NA | TRBJ1-2 | TRBV2 | CASSEEVGGGYTF | TGTGCCAGCAGTGAAGAGGTAGGGGGTGGCTACACCTTC
TRBD2 | NA | TRBJ2-5 | TRBV19 | CASSIRTSGVRETQYF | TGTGCCAGTAGTATCCGGACTAGCGGGGTCAGGGAGACCCAGTACTTC
TRBD1 | NA | TRBJ2-7 | TRBV27 | CASARTGATYEQYF | TGTGCCAGCGCCCGGACAGGGGCGACCTACGAGCAGTACTTC
TRBD1 | NA | TRBJ1-3 | TRBV5-1 | CASSAGQGAGNTIYF | TGCGCCAGCAGCGCGGGACAGGGGGCCGGAAACACCATATATTTT
NA | few | TRBJ1-5 | TRBV5-1 | CASSPIPGQPQHF | TGCGCCAGCAGCCCAATACCGGGTCAGCCCCAGCATTTT
NA | NA | TRBJ1-2 | TRBV28 | CASSWSRNYGYTF | TGTGCCAGCAGCTGGTCCCGAAACTATGGCTACACCTTC
NA | NA | TRBJ2-7 | TRBV18 | CASSPGRSSYEQYF | TGTGCCAGCTCACCGGGACGGAGCTCCTACGAGCAGTACTTC
NA | NA | TRBJ2-6 | TRBV19 | CASSTPRSGVGANVLTF | TGTGCCAGTAGTACACCGAGGTCGGGGGTTGGGGCCAACGTCCTGACTTTC
TRBD2 | NA | TRBJ2-3 | TRBV7-6 | CASSLTSGLTDTQYF | TGTGCCAGCAGCTTAACTAGCGGCCTCACAGATACGCAGTATTTT
NA | NA | TRBJ1-2 | TRBV5-1 | CASSLEGSANYGYTF | TGCGCCAGCAGCTTGGAGGGGTCCGCTAACTATGGCTACACCTTC
NA | few | TRBJ1-1 | TRBV21-1 | CASSKLGQGATEAFF | TGTGCCAGCAGCAAACTAGGACAGGGGGCCACTGAAGCTTTCTTT
TRBD1 | NA | TRBJ1-2 | TRBV7-2 | CASSEDRGAYGYTF | TGTGCCAGCAGCGAAGACAGGGGTGCCTATGGCTACACCTTC
NA | NA | TRBJ2-7 | TRBV20-1 | CSAPRGDEQYF | TGCAGTGCCCCGAGGGGGGACGAGCAGTACTTC
TRBD1 | NA | TRBJ1-4 | TRBV18 | CASSHGTGDEKLFF | TGTGCCAGCTCACACGGGACAGGGGATGAAAAACTGTTTTTT
TRBD1 | NA | TRBJ1-1 | TRBV6-5 | CASSSRGLLNTEAFF | TGTGCCAGCAGTTCCAGGGGGCTCCTGAACACTGAAGCTTTCTTT
TRBD2 | NA | TRBJ2-7 | TRBV6-5 | CASRSSGGADEQYF | TGTGCCAGCAGATCAAGCGGGGGGGCAGACGAGCAGTACTTC
NA | once | TRBJ2-7 | TRBV6-4 | CASSDPTGSVYEQYF | TGTGCCAGCAGTGACCCGACAGGATCTGTCTACGAGCAGTACTTC